What follows are 6 T cell receptor beta chains derived from one specimen sequenced in a study of blood T cells in healthy people across ages. Primed by a sample-barcoded 5' primer and a J-beta primer mix, a second PCR proceeded for 7 to 11 cycles. TCRdb passed the 5' RACE reads through MiXCR, listing each CDR3 protein once. The table lists 800,000 to 1,000,000 distinct CDR3 sequences, around 48% of them singletons. Input material: blood. All receptors come from a man aged 25-40 years in good health.

The CDR3 is CSARSLREADTQYF. The CDR3, as DNA: TGCAGTGCTAGATCTTTAAGGGAGGCAGATACGCAGTATTTT. J is TRBJ2-3 and V is TRBV20-1; TRBD2 might be the D (6 bases). Trimming took 2 bases from V and 4 from J, leaving 13 bases between them. From germline, CDR1 is DFQATT and CDR2 SNEGSKA (reference sequence). This CDR3 comprises 14 residues.

The V and J genes are TRBV29-1 and TRBJ2-7, with D possibly called TRBD1 or TRBD2 (5 bases each). The DNA end is more similar to TRBJ2-5, so the J call may be wrong. In germline, CDR1 is SQVTM, CDR2 ANQGSEA. This CDR3 is 14 amino acids long. The CDR3 region is CSVDHQSEGETQYF. In nucleotides, the CDR3 is TGCAGCGTTGACCACCAGAGCGAGGGGGAGACCCAGTACTTC.

J is TRBJ2-7 and V is TRBV10-2; D call uncertain. Trimming cost V 6 bases and J 0 bases, with 12 bases left between them. The CDR3 runs to 14 residues. Germline V gene data show CDR1 as WSHSY and CDR2 as SAAADI. The CDR3 region has the DNA TGCGCCAGCAGCGAGGTCGGTCCCTCCTACGAGCAGTACTTC. Protein sequence: CASSEVGPSYEQYF.

The J gene is TRBJ2-2, the V gene TRBV5-1; possibly TRBD2 for D (7 bases). Germline CDR1 is SGHRS and CDR2 is YFSETQ. CDR3 length equals 17 residues. Trimming cost V 7 bases and J 1 base, with 20 bases left between them. This CDR3 is CASRTPSRGGNTGELFF. Here the CDR3 DNA reads TGCGCCAGCCGAACCCCCTCGAGGGGGGGGAACACCGGGGAGCTGTTTTTT.

This clonotype was seen just once. The chain employs TRBV7-2 and TRBJ2-3; D possibly corresponds to TRBD2 (6 bases). The CDR3 has 18 amino acids. In germline, CDR1 is SGHTA, CDR2 FQGNSA. V lost 1 base, J lost 5 bases, and 22 bases lay in between. The CDR3: CASSLGLGSGPQGDTQYF. The CDR3 nucleotides are TGTGCCAGCAGCTTAGGTCTAGGTAGCGGCCCCCAAGGAGATACGCAGTATTTT.

This clonotype was counted only a few times. The rearrangement uses TRBV15 and TRBJ2-7; D possibly corresponds to TRBD1 (6 bases). The CDR3 loop spans 15 amino acids. The germline V gene has CDR1 LNHNV and CDR2 YYDKDF (reference sequence). V was cut by 5 bases and J by 2 bases, with 16 bases left in between. The CDR3 DNA reads TGTGCCACCAGCGACAGACTTGACAGGACCTACGAGCAGTACTTC. This encodes CATSDRLDRTYEQYF. Based on the CDR3 plus reference TRBV15 and TRBJ2-7, the full variable domain is DAMVIQNPRYQVTQFGKPVTLSCSQTLNHNVMYWYQQKSSQAPKLLFHYYDKDFNNEADTPDNFQSRRPNTSFCFLDIRSPGLGDTAMYLCATSDRLDRTYEQYFGPGTRLTVT.